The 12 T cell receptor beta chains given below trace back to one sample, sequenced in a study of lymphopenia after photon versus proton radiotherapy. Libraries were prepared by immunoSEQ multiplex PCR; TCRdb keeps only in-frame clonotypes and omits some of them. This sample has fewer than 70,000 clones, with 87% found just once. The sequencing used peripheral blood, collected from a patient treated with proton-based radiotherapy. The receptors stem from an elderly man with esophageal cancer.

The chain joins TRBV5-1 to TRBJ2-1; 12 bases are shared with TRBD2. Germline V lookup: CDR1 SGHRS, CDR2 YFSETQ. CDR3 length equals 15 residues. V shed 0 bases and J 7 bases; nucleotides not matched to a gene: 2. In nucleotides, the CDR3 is TGCGCCAGCAGCTTGGGGACTAGCGGGACGAATGAGCAGTTCTTC. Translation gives CASSLGTSGTNEQFF.

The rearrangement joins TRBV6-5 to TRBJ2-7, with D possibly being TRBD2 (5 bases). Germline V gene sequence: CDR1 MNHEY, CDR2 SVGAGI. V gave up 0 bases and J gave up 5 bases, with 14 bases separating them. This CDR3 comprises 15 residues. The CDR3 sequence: CASSYSGIHRDEQYF. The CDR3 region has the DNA TGTGCCAGCAGTTACTCCGGGATCCATCGGGACGAGCAGTACTTC.

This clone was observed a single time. The CDR3 coding sequence is TGTGCCAGCAGCCAAGATTTGAGCGGGGGGGCACGGGAGACCCAGTACTTC. Protein product: CASSQDLSGGARETQYF. The V call is TRBV4-2, the J call TRBJ2-5, with TRBD2 matching over 10 bases. The V segment lost 0 bases and the J segment 5 bases; nucleotides outside the gene matches: 9. Germline V lookup: CDR1 LGHNA, CDR2 YNFKEQ. The CDR3 runs 17 residues.

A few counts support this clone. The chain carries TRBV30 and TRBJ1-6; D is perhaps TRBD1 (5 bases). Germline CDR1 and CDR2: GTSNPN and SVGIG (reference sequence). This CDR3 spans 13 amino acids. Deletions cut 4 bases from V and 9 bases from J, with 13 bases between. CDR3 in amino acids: CAWTGKSGSPLHF. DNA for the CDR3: TGTGCCTGGACAGGGAAGTCCGGTTCACCCCTCCACTTT.

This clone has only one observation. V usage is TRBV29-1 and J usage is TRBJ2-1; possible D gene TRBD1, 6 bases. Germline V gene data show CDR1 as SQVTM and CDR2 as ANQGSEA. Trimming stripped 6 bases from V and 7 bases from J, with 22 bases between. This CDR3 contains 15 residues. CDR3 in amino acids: CSVQLRDTLWNEQFF. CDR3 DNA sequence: TGCAGCGTCCAGTTACGGGACACCCTGTGGAATGAGCAGTTCTTC.

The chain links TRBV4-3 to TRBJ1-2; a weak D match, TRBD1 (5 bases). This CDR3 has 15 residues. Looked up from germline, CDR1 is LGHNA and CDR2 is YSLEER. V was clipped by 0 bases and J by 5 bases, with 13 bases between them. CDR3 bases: TGCGCCAGCAGCCAAGATTGGAGGGACCCGTATGGCTACACCTTC. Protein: CASSQDWRDPYGYTF.

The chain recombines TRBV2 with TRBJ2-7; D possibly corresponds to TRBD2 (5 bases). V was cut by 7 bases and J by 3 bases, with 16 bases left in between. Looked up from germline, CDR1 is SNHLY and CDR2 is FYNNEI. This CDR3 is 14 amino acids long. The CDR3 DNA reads TGTGCCAGCATGCGGCGGGCAGACCTCTACGAGCAGTACTTC. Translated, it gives CASMRRADLYEQYF.

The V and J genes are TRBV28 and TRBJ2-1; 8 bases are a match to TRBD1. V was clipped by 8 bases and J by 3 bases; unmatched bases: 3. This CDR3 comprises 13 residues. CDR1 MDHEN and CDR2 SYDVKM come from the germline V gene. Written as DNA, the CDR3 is TGTGCCAGCCATGACAGGGGCTACAATGAGCAGTTCTTC. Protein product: CASHDRGYNEQFF.

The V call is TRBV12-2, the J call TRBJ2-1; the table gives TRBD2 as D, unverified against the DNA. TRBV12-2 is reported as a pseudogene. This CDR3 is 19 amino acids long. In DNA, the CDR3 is TGTGCAAGTCGCTTATTCCTCACTAGCGGGGTCCTTAGTTACAATGAGCAGTTCTTC. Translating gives CASRLFLTSGVLSYNEQFF.

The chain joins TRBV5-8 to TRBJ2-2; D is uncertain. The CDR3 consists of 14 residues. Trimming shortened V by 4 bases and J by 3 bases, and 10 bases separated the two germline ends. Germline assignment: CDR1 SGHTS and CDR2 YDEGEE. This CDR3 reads CASSRRVDTGELFF. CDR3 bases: TGTGCCAGCAGCCGCCGGGTGGACACCGGGGAGCTGTTTTTT.

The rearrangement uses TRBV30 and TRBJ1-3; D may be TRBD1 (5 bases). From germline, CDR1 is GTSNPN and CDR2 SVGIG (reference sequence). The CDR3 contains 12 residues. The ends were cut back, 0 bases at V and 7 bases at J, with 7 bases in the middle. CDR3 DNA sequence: TGTGCCTGGAGTGTAGCAGGGAACACCATATATTTT. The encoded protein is CAWSVAGNTIYF. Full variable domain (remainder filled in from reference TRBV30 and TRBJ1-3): SQTIHQWPATLVQPVGSPLSLECTVEGTSNPNLYWYRQAAGRGLQLLFYSVGIGQISSEVPQNLSASRPQDRQFILSSKKLLLSDSGFYLCAWSVAGNTIYFGEGSWLTVV.

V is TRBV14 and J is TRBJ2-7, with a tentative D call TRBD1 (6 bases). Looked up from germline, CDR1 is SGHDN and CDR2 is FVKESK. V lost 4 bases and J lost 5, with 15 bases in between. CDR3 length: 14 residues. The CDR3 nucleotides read TGTGCCAGCAGCCTACCCGGGACAAAAGACGAGCAGTACTTC. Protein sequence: CASSLPGTKDEQYF.